The clone carrying this TCR beta chain was picked up many times. CDR1 and CDR2 (germline): SNHLY, FYNNEI. This CDR3 comprises 19 residues. Unmatched junction bases numbered 9, after V lost 3 bases and J lost 0 bases. This record belongs to a study of T cells in Graves' hyperthyroidism and ophthalmopathy. The TCR beta CDR3 regions underwent amplification using RNA transcripts as the source. TCR CDR3 underwent first-round RT-PCR with the HTBI primer set. TCRdb re-analysed the multiplex PCR reads in MiXCR, keeping a single row per CDR3 protein. The repertoire holds 150,000 to 200,000 distinct CDR3 sequences, with about 9.4% as singletons. Diagnosing involved the use of clinical symptoms, serum thyroxine and TRAb, thyroid ultrasound and orbital computed tomography.

This chain uses TRBV2 with TRBJ2-1, with 12 nucleotides matching TRBD2. This sequence was found in a woman younger than 35 with Graves' hyperthyroidism that later progressed to Graves' ophthalmopathy. Material: blood. CDR3 region: CASSDPTSGGTSSYNEQFF. Here the CDR3 DNA reads TGTGCCAGCAGTGACCCCACTAGCGGGGGGACAAGCTCCTACAATGAGCAGTTCTTC.